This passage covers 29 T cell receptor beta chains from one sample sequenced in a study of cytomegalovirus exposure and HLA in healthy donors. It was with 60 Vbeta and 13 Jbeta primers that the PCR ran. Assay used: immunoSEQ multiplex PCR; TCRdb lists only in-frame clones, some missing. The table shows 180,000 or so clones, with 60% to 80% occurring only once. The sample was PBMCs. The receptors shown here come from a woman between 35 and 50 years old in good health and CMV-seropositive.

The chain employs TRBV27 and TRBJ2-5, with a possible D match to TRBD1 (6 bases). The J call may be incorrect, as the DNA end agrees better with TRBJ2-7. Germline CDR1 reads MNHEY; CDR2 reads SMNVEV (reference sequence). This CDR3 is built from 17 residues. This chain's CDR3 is CASSLSPRQGGQYEQYF. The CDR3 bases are TGTGCCAGCAGTTTATCCCCCCGGCAGGGTGGACAGTACGAGCAGTACTTC.

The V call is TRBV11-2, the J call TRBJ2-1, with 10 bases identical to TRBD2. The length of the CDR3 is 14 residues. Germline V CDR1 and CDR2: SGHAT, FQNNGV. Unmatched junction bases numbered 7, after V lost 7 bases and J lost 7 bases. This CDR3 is CASNPGLALNEQFF. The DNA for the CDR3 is TGTGCCAGCAACCCGGGACTAGCGTTGAATGAGCAGTTCTTC.

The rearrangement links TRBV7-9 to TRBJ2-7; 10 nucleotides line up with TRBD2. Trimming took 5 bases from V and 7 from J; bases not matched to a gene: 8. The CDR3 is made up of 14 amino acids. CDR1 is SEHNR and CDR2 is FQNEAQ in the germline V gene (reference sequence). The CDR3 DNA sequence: TGTGCCAGCAGCACTGGACTAGCGGTGGGAGAGCAGTACTTC. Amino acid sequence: CASSTGLAVGEQYF. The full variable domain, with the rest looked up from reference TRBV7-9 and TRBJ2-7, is DTGVSQNPRHKITKRGQNVTFRCDPISEHNRLYWYRQTLGQGPEFLTYFQNEAQLEKSRLLSDRFSAERPKGSFSTLEIQRTEQGDSAMYLCASSTGLAVGEQYFGPGTRLTVT.

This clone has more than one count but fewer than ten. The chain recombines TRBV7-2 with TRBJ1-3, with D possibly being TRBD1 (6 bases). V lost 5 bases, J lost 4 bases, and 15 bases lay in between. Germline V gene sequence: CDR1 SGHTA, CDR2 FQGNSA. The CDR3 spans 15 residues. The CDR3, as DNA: TGTGCCAGCAGCATCTCAGGGGTGGGGGGAAACACCATATATTTT. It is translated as CASSISGVGGNTIYF.

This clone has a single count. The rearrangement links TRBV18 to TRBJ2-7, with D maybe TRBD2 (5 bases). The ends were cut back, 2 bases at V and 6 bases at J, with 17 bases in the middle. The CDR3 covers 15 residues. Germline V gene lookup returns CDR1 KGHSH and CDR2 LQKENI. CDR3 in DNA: TGTGCCAGCTCACCAACTACACGAGCGGACGGCGAGCAGTACTTC. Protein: CASSPTTRADGEQYF.

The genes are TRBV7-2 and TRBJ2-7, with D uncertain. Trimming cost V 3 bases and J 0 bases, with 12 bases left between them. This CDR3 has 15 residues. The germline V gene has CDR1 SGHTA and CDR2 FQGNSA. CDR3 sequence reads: CASSFQLTTSYEQYF. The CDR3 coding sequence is TGTGCCAGCAGCTTCCAGTTAACCACCTCCTACGAGCAGTACTTC.

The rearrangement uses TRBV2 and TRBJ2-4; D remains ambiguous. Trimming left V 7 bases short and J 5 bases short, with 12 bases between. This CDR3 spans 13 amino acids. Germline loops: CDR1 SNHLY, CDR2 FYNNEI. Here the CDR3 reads CASTRQKENIQYF. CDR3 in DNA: TGTGCCAGCACCCGACAAAAGGAAAACATTCAGTACTTC.

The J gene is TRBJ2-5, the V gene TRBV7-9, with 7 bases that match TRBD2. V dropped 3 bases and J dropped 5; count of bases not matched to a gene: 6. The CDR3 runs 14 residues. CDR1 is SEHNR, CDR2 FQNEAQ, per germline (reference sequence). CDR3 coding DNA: TGTGCCAGCAGCTTTTCGGGCGGGAGTGAGACCCAGTACTTC. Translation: CASSFSGGSETQYF.

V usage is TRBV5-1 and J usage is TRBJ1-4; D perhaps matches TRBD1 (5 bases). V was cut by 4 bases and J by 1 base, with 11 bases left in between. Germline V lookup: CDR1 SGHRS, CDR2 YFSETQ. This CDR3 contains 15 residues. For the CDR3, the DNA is TGCGCCAGCAGCCGTTCAGGGCTAACTAATGAAAAACTGTTTTTT. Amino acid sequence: CASSRSGLTNEKLFF.

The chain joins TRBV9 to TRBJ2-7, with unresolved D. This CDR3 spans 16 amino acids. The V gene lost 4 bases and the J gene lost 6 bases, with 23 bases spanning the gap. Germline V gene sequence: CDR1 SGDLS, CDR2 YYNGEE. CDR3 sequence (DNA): TGTGCCAGCAGCCGACGTGCATGGCAGGCCCCCCTCGAGCAGTACTTC. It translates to CASSRRAWQAPLEQYF. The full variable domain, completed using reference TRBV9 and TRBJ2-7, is DSGVTQTPKHLITATGQRVTLRCSPRSGDLSVYWYQQSLDQGLQFLIQYYNGEERAKGNILERFSAQQFPDLHSELNLSSLELGDSALYFCASSRRAWQAPLEQYFGPGTRLTVT.

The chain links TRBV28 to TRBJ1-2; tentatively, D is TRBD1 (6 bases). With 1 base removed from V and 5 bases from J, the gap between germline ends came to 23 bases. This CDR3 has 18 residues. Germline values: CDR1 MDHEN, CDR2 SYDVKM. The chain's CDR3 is CASSLLAGAGVDYYGYTF. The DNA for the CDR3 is TGTGCCAGCAGTTTATTGGCGGGGGCGGGAGTGGACTATTATGGCTACACCTTC.

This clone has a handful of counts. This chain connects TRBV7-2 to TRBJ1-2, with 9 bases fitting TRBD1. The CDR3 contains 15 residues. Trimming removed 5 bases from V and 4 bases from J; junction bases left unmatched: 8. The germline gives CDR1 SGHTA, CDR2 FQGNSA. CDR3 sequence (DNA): TGTGCCAGCAGCCAAACAGGGGGCGATGGCTATGGCTACACCTTC. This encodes CASSQTGGDGYGYTF.

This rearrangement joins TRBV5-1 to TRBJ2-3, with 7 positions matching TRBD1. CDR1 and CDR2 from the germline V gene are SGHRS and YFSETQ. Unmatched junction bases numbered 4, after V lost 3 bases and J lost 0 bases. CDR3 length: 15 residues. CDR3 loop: CASSSGQKSTDTQYF. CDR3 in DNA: TGCGCCAGCAGCTCGGGACAGAAAAGCACAGATACGCAGTATTTT.

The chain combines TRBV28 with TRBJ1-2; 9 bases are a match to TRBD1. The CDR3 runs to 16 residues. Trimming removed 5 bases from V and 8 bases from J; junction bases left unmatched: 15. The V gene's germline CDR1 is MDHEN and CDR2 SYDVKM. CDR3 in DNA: TGTGCCAGCAGTAGGGCCGGGACAGGGACCTTCGGGGGCTACACCTTC. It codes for CASSRAGTGTFGGYTF.

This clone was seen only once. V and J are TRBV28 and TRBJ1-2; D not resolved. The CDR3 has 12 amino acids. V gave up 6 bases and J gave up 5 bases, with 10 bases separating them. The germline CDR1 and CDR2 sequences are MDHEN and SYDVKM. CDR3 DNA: TGTGCCAGCAGGGCCCAGTTTTATGGCTACACCTTC. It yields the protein CASRAQFYGYTF.

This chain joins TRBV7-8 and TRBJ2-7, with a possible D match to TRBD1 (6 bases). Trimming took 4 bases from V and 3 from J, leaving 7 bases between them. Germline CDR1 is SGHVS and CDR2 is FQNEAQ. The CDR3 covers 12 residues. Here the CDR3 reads CASSSQGYEQYF. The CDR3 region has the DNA TGTGCCAGCAGCTCACAGGGCTACGAGCAGTACTTC.

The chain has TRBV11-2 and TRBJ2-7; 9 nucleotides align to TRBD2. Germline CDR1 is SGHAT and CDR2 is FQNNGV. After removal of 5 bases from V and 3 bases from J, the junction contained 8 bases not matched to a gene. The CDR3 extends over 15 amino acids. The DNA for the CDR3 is TGTGCCAGCAGCCATAGCGGGAGTGGGTTCTACGAGCAGTACTTC. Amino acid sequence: CASSHSGSGFYEQYF.

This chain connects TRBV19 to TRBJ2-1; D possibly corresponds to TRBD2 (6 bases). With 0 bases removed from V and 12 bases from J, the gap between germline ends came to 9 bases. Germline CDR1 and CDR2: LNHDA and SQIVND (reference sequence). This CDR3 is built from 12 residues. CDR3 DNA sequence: TGTGCCAGTAGTATAGAGTGGGGAGGGCAGTTCTTC. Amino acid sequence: CASSIEWGGQFF.

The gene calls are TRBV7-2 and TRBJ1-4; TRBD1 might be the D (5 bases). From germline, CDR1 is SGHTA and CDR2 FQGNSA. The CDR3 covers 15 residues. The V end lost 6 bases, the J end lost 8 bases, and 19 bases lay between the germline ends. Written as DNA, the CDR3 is TGTGCCAGCAGGCTTACGGGCAGGGCAGGGGAAAAACTGTTTTTT. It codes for CASRLTGRAGEKLFF.

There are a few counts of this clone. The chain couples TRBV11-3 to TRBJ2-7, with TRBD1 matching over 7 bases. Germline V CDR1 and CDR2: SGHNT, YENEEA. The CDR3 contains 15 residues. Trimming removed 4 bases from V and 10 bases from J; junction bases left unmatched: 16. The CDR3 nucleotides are TGTGCCAGCAGCTCGGGTGGGGACAGTCCCAGACGACAGTACTTC. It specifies CASSSGGDSPRRQYF.

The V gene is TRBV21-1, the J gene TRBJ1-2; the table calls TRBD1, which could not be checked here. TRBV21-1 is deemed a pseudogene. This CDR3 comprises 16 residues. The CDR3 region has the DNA TGTGCCAGCAGCAAAGACGACAGGGCTCCGGAATATGGCTACACCTTC. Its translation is CASSKDDRAPEYGYTF.

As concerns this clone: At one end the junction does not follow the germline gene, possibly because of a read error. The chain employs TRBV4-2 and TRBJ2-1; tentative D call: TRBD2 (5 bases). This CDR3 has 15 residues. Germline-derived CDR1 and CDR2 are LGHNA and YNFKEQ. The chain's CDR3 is CASSQVVGAYSEQFF. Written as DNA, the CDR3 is TGTGCCAGCAGCCAAGTTGTGGGAGCCTACAGTGAGCAGTTCTTC.

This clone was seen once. The CDR3 loop reads CASSGGGLETEAFF. In DNA form, the CDR3 reads TGCGCCAGCAGCGGAGGGGGCCTGGAGACTGAAGCTTTCTTT. The chain links TRBV5-1 to TRBJ1-1; 7 bases line up with TRBD1. The CDR3 covers 14 residues. Germline V gene data show CDR1 as SGHRS and CDR2 as YFSETQ. V lost 4 bases to trimming and J lost 5 bases; unmatched junction nucleotides: 8.

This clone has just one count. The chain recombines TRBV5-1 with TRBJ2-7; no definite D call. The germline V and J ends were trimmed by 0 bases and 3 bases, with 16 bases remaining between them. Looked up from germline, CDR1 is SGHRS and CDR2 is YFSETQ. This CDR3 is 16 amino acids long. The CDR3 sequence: CASSLGLGQVIYEQYF. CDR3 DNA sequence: TGCGCCAGCAGCTTGGGCTTGGGCCAGGTCATCTACGAGCAGTACTTC.

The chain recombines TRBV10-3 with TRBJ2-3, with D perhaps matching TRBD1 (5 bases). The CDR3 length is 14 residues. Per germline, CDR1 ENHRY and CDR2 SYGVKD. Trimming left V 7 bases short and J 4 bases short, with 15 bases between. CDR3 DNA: TGTGCCATCACCCCATCCGACAGTCCAGATACGCAGTATTTT. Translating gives CAITPSDSPDTQYF.

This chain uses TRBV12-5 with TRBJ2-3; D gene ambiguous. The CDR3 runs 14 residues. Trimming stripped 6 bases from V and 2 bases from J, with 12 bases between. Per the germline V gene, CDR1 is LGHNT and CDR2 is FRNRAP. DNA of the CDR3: TGTGCTAGTGGCCAACAGAGCTCCACAGATACGCAGTATTTT. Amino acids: CASGQQSSTDTQYF.

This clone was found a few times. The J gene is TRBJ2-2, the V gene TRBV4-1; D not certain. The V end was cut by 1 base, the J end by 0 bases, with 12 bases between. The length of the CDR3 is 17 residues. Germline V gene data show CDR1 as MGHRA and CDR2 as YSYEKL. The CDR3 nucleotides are TGCGCCAGCAGCCAAGTCTTCGGGTCAGCGAACACCGGGGAGCTGTTTTTT. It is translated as CASSQVFGSANTGELFF.

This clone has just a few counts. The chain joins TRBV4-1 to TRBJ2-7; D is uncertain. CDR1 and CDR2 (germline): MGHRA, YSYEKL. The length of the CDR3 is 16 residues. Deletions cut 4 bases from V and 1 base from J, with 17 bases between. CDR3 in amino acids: CASSPGELLSSYEQYF. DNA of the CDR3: TGCGCCAGCAGCCCTGGAGAGCTACTTTCGTCCTACGAGCAGTACTTC.

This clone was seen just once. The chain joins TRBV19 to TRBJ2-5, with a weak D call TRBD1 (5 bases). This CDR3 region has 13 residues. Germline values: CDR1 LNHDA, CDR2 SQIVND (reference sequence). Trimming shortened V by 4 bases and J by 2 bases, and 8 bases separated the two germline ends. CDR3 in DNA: TGTGCCAGTAGTAAGCAGGGACAAGAGACCCAGTACTTC. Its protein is CASSKQGQETQYF.